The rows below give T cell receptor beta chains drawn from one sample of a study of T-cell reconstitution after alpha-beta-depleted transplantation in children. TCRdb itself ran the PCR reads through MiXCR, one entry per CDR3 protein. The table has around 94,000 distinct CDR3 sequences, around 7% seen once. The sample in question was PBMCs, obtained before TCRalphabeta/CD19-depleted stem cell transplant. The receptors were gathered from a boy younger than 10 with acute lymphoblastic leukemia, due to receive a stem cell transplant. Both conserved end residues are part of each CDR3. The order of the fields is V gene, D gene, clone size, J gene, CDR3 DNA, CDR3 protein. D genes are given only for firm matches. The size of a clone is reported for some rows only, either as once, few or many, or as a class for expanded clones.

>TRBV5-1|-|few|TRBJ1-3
TGCGCCAGCAGCTTATCGGACAACTCTGGAAACACCATATATTTT
CASSLSDNSGNTIYF
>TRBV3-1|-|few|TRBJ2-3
TGTGCCACCTCCCTCCAAAGCATGACGAGGGAGACAGGCACGCAGTATTTT
CATSLQSMTRETGTQYF
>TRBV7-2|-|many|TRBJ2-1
TGTGCCAGCAGCTCCCTCCTCACCCGAAGCTCCTACAATGAGCAGTTCTTC
CASSSLLTRSSYNEQFF
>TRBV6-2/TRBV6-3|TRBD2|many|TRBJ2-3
TGTGCCAGCAGTTACTCACTAGCGGGGCTCACAGATACGCAGTATTTT
CASSYSLAGLTDTQYF
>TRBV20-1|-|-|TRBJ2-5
TGCAGTGCCCTGGGATTAGAGACCCAGTACTTC
CSALGLETQYF
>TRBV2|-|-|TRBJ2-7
TGTGCCAGCAGTGAAGCCCTAGGGCAGGGCGCCTACGAGCAGTACTTC
CASSEALGQGAYEQYF
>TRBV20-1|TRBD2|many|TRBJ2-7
TGCAGTGCTAGAGATGACCTGCTAGCGGGGGACGAGCAGTACTTC
CSARDDLLAGDEQYF
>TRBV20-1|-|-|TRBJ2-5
TGCAGTGCTCCCGGGACATTGGAGACCCAGTACTTC
CSAPGTLETQYF
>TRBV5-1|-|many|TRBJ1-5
TGCGCCAGCAGCTTGCTCTTTATAGCTCAGCCCCAGCATTTT
CASSLLFIAQPQHF
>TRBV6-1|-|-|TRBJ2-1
TGTGCCAGCGGCTGGGGAGCGTACAATGAGCAGTTCTTC
CASGWGAYNEQFF
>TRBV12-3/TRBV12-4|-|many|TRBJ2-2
TGTGCCAGCAGTTTATCAAGGGTCACCGGGGAGCTGTTTTTT
CASSLSRVTGELFF
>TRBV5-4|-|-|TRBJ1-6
TGTGCCAGCAGCTTGTTAGGGAGCAATTCACCCCTCCACTTT
CASSLLGSNSPLHF
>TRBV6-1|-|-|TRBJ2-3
TGTGCCAGCAGTGAACCAGCAATAAAGGCAGATACGCAGTATTTT
CASSEPAIKADTQYF
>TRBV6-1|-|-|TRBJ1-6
TGTGCCAGCAGTGCAAGAAGATGGGGGGAGCGTTATAATTCACCCCTCCACTTT
CASSARRWGERYNSPLHF